Listed below are T cell receptor beta chains from one sample, sequenced in a study of blood T cell repertoires in COVID-19. Generated by immunoSEQ multiplex PCR, the TCRdb table keeps only in-frame clones and is missing some. The data contain 200,000 to 300,000 clones, 75% to 95% of them seen just once; the ten biggest clones take up 2% to 3%. The material sequenced was peripheral blood. These receptors all come from a person aged 18-35 years with COVID-19, enrolled during active disease. Each CDR3 is given with its conserved first and last residue. Each record gives: D gene, J gene, V gene, CDR3 protein, CDR3 DNA. The D gene is left open where the match is weak.

D gene: TRBD2; J gene: TRBJ2-1; V gene: TRBV5-1; CDR3 protein: CASSFDPTSGVSYNEQFF; CDR3 DNA: TGCGCCAGCAGCTTCGACCCCACTAGCGGGGTCTCCTACAATGAGCAGTTCTTC
D gene: NA; J gene: TRBJ2-7; V gene: TRBV7-9; CDR3 protein: CASSPGSYEQYF; CDR3 DNA: TGTGCCAGCAGCCCCGGGAGCTACGAGCAGTACTTC
D gene: NA; J gene: TRBJ1-4; V gene: TRBV6-5; CDR3 protein: CASSLGGVAEKLFF; CDR3 DNA: TGTGCCAGCAGTCTTGGGGGGGTGGCTGAAAAACTGTTTTTT
D gene: TRBD2; J gene: TRBJ2-7; V gene: TRBV12-3/TRBV12-4; CDR3 protein: CASSPRLAGVMYF; CDR3 DNA: TGTGCCAGCAGTCCCAGACTAGCGGGAGTCATGTACTTC
D gene: TRBD1; J gene: TRBJ2-1; V gene: TRBV6-5; CDR3 protein: CASSSGQEYNEQFF; CDR3 DNA: TGTGCCAGCAGTTCGGGACAGGAGTACAATGAGCAGTTCTTC
D gene: NA; J gene: TRBJ2-7; V gene: TRBV12-3/TRBV12-4; CDR3 protein: CASSWDIYEQYF; CDR3 DNA: TGTGCCAGCAGCTGGGACATATACGAGCAGTACTTC
D gene: TRBD1; J gene: TRBJ2-5; V gene: TRBV16; CDR3 protein: CASSQSYETGVLETQYF; CDR3 DNA: TGTGCCAGCAGCCAATCGTATGAGACAGGGGTTCTGGAGACCCAGTACTTC
D gene: NA; J gene: TRBJ2-7; V gene: TRBV5-5; CDR3 protein: CASRSRDISYEQYF; CDR3 DNA: TGTGCCAGCAGATCCCGGGACATTTCCTACGAGCAGTACTTC
D gene: NA; J gene: TRBJ1-2; V gene: TRBV28; CDR3 protein: CASSFRAAGSGYTF; CDR3 DNA: TGTGCCAGCAGTTTTAGGGCAGCGGGTAGTGGCTACACCTTC
D gene: TRBD2; J gene: TRBJ2-5; V gene: TRBV6-5; CDR3 protein: CASRRLAEETQYF; CDR3 DNA: TGTGCCAGCAGAAGGCTAGCGGAAGAGACCCAGTACTTC
D gene: NA; J gene: TRBJ2-3; V gene: TRBV5-6; CDR3 protein: CASSPASVSTDTQYF; CDR3 DNA: TGTGCCAGCAGCCCTGCTAGCGTCAGCACAGATACGCAGTATTTT